The 3 T cell receptor beta chains in this list originate from one sample, sequenced in a study of T cells in Graves' hyperthyroidism and ophthalmopathy. Amplification yielded TCR beta CDR3 regions, with RNA transcripts as the source. When the TCR CDR3 underwent first-round RT-PCR, the HTBI primer set was used. Using its own MiXCR run on the multiplex PCR reads, TCRdb lists one record per CDR3 protein. The table has under 400,000 distinct CDR3 sequences, approximately 18% seen once. The sequencing sample was made of blood. The receptors were sampled from a woman aged 40 to 50 with Graves' ophthalmopathy.

A few counts support this clonotype. The chain recombines TRBV6-5 with TRBJ2-7; 10 bases are a match to TRBD1. There are 15 residues in the CDR3. With 4 bases clipped from V and 2 bases from J, the junction kept 5 bases outside the gene matches. From germline, CDR1 is MNHEY and CDR2 SVGAGI. The CDR3 reads CASSWDRGEPYEQYF. CDR3 nucleotide sequence: TGTGCCAGCAGTTGGGACAGGGGTGAACCCTACGAGCAGTACTTC.

This clonotype occurred many times. The gene calls are TRBV19 and TRBJ1-1; 7 nucleotides align to TRBD1. J lost 5 bases, V lost 6 bases, and 6 bases had no gene match. Germline lookup yields CDR1 LNHDA and CDR2 SQIVND (reference sequence). CDR3 length equals 13 residues. The CDR3 DNA follows: TGTGCCAGTAGGCAAACAGGGGCTACTGAAGCTTTCTTT. Amino acids: CASRQTGATEAFF.

V usage is TRBV28 and J usage is TRBJ1-1, with D unresolved. This CDR3 is 13 amino acids long. The germline V gene has CDR1 MDHEN and CDR2 SYDVKM. Trimming stripped 3 bases from V and 10 bases from J, with 15 bases between. CDR3 sequence: CASSFERPRRAFF. Here the CDR3 DNA reads TGTGCCAGCAGTTTCGAACGCCCCAGGAGAGCTTTCTTT.